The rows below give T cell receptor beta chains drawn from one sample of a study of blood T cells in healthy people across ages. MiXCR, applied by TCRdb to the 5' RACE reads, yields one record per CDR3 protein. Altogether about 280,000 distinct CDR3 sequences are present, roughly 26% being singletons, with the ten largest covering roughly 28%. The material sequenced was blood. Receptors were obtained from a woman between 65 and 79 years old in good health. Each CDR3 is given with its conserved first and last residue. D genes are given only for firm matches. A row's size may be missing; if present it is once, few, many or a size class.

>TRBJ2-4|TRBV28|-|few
CASSLSGASGAKNIQYF
TGTGCCAGCAGTTTATCGGGGGCAAGCGGAGCCAAAAACATTCAGTACTTC
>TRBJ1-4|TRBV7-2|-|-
CASSFESKKLFF
TGTGCCAGCAGCTTTGAGAGTAAGAAACTGTTTTTT
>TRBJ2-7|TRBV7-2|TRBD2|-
CASSPGTRGSYEQYF
TGTGCCAGCAGCCCGGGGACTAGAGGGAGTTACGAGCAGTACTTC
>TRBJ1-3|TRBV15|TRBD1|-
CATSRITGGGNTIYF
TGTGCCACCAGCCGCATAACAGGGGGGGGAAACACCATATATTTT
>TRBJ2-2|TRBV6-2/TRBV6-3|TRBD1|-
CASSDRVSVGTGELFF
TGTGCCAGCAGTGACAGGGTATCAGTGGGCACCGGGGAGCTGTTTTTT
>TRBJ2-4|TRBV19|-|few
CASIDSKTKNIQYF
TGTGCCAGTATTGACTCTAAGACCAAAAACATTCAGTACTTC
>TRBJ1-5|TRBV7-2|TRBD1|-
CASSLGQGAYQPQHF
TGTGCCAGCAGCTTAGGACAGGGGGCTTATCAGCCCCAGCATTTT
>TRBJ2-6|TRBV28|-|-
CASTTGGEGSGANVLTF
TGTGCCAGCACTACCGGGGGTGAAGGCTCCGGGGCCAACGTCCTGACTTTC
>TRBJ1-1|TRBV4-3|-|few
CASSQGQGTQAFF
TGCGCCAGCAGCCAAGGGCAGGGGACGCAGGCTTTCTTT
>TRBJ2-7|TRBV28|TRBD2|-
CASSVTSGSNEQYF
TGTGCCAGCAGTGTAACTAGCGGGAGCAACGAGCAGTACTTC
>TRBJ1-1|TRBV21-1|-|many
CASSKVGRAATEAFF
TGTGCCAGCAGCAAAGTCGGCAGGGCGGCCACTGAAGCTTTCTTT
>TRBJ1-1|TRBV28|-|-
CASSLVRRTEAFF
TGTGCCAGCAGTTTAGTACGGCGGACTGAAGCTTTCTTT
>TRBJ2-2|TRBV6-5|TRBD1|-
CASSTSRGHTGELFF
TGTGCCAGCAGTACAAGCAGGGGGCACACCGGGGAGCTGTTTTTT
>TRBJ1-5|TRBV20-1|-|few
CSARAGFSNQPQHF
TGCAGTGCTAGAGCGGGCTTTAGCAATCAGCCCCAGCATTTT
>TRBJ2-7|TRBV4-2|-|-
CASSWGNSYEQYF
TGTGCCAGCAGCTGGGGGAACTCCTACGAGCAGTACTTC